The clone carrying this TCR beta chain was counted many times. Its antigen is not identified. These data come from a study of T-cell reconstitution after alpha-beta-depleted transplantation in children. Study-level results: By about two months after transplant, alpha-beta T cells reportedly arose from several hundred graft clones that had expanded.

The library targeted TCRbeta and was prepared with unique molecular identifiers. TCRdb independently ran MiXCR on the PCR reads; one entry per CDR3 protein. The sample holds over 85,000 distinct CDR3 sequences, 4.5% to 7.5% seen once. The input for sequencing was PBMCs, mostly from graft donor cells, taken 60 days after TCRalphabeta/CD19-depleted stem cell transplant. The TCR sequence derives from a female patient aged 2 to 10 who had a stem cell transplant for Fanconi anemia, so the T cells may come from the graft donor.

This chain's CDR3 is CSARDGGSWANVLTF. CDR3 DNA: TGCAGTGCTAGAGATGGGGGTAGCTGGGCCAACGTCCTGACTTTC. This sequence joins TRBV20-1 and TRBJ2-6; D may correspond to TRBD1 or TRBD2 (5 bases each). Trimming took 0 bases from V and 5 from J, leaving 11 bases between them. This CDR3 is 15 amino acids long. Germline V CDR1 and CDR2: DFQATT, SNEGSKA (reference sequence).